Relative to its sample, the clone carrying this T cell receptor (gamma chain) is large. No antigen is known for it. This sample includes further DNA sequences coding for the same CDR3. This record belongs to a study of gamma delta lymphoproliferative disorders and STAT genes. Study summary: Each gamma-chain library started from at least 50 ng of genomic DNA, using the LymphoTrack Dx TCRG Assay. For the delta chain, EuroClonality-NGS standard procedure was applied.

Genomic DNA from isolated PBMCs served as the sequencing template. TCRdb repeated clone calling on the multiplex PCR reads with CATT. Of around 2,000 gamma-chain clones listed, over 15% are singletons. Study-level results: Nearly all major patient gamma and delta clonotypes were public; only two gamma clonotypes were disease-private. Low-frequency NGS calls may be less specific, so public or private leukemic clones need confirmation.

This CDR3 contains 13 residues. Germline V gives CDR1 EGSTGY, CDR2 YDSYTSSV. J gave up 4 bases and V 1 base, and 4 bases lay outside the gene matches. The sequenced material came from blood. The rearrangement links TRGV4 to TRGJ1 or TRGJ2. As TCRdb names no J gene, one was assigned here on the basis of a DNA match to germline. This sequence was found in a human donor in good health. The CDR3 reads CATWDGPYYKKLF. The CDR3 coding sequence is TGTGCCACCTGGGATGGCCCCTATTATAAGAAACTCTTT.